This T cell receptor beta chain was captured by sequencing in a study of cytomegalovirus exposure and HLA in healthy donors. V trimming: 4 bases; J trimming: 4 bases; junction bases outside the gene matches: 8. The CDR3 spans 15 residues. The germline V gene has CDR1 SGHNT and CDR2 YYREEE (reference sequence). TCRdb's table, derived via immunoSEQ multiplex PCR, lists solely in-frame clones and lacks some. Altogether 95,000 to 120,000 clones are present, approximately 85% being singletons, with the ten largest covering 3% to 3.5%. The sample was PBMCs. The sequence was obtained from a young woman in good health and CMV-seronegative. The rearrangement links TRBV5-4 to TRBJ2-5, with 9 bases lining up with TRBD2. The CDR3 spells CASSGGGGVSETQYF. CDR3 nucleotides: TGTGCCAGCAGCGGGGGCGGGGGGGTATCAGAGACCCAGTACTTC.